One sample yielded the 15 T cell receptor beta chains listed below, sequenced in a study of cytomegalovirus exposure and HLA in healthy donors. PCR used 60 Vbeta primers and 13 Jbeta primers. TCRdb's copy holds only in-frame clones and misses some; the assay was immunoSEQ multiplex PCR. The table records under 50,000 clones, around 87% of them present only once. Sequenced sample: PBMCs. Source of these receptors: a woman in her thirties or forties in good health and CMV-seropositive.

This CDR3 reads CASTRGGYLAGELFF. The CDR3 nucleotides are TGTGCCAGCACCCGGGGGGGCTACCTAGCCGGGGAGCTGTTTTTT. V and J are TRBV6-1 and TRBJ2-2; 8 bases are a match to TRBD2. Germline V CDR1 and CDR2: MNHNS, SASEGT. Trimming took 7 bases from V and 6 from J; bases not matched to a gene: 10. CDR3 size: 15 residues.

V usage is TRBV7-9 and J usage is TRBJ2-5, with 11 bases fitting TRBD2. This CDR3 is built from 16 residues. CDR1 is SEHNR, CDR2 FQNEAQ, per germline (reference sequence). V was pared by 5 bases and J by 2 bases, with 7 bases of the junction left unmatched. The CDR3 region is CASSRQLAGAQETQYF. The CDR3 DNA reads as TGTGCCAGCAGCCGCCAACTAGCGGGGGCACAAGAGACCCAGTACTTC.

The chain links TRBV5-4 to TRBJ2-3; possibly TRBD2 for D (5 bases). V was cut by 2 bases and J by 10 bases, with 8 bases left in between. Germline loops: CDR1 SGHNT, CDR2 YYREEE (reference sequence). The CDR3 loop spans 11 amino acids. In DNA, the CDR3 is TGTGCCAGCAGCTTTTCCGGGGCGCAGTATTTT. Its protein is CASSFSGAQYF.

To note about this clone: The same CDR3 also results from other DNA sequences found in this sample. This chain uses TRBV2 with TRBJ1-6; D gene unclear. Trimming removed 8 bases from V and 1 base from J, with 12 bases in between. The CDR3 has 15 residues. From germline, CDR1 is SNHLY and CDR2 FYNNEI. CDR3 coding DNA: TGTGCCAGCCTTGTGACAAGTTCCTATAATTCACCCCTCCACTTT. Its translation: CASLVTSSYNSPLHF.

This chain uses TRBV5-1 with TRBJ2-7; 8 bases fit TRBD2. The V segment lost 0 bases and the J segment 4 bases; nucleotides outside the gene matches: 3. Germline assignment: CDR1 SGHRS and CDR2 YFSETQ. This CDR3 is 14 amino acids long. The chain's CDR3 is CASSLAGGAYEQYF. The CDR3 DNA reads TGCGCCAGCAGCTTGGCCGGGGGGGCGTACGAGCAGTACTTC.

This clone was detected a few times. The V and J genes are TRBV28 and TRBJ2-1, with TRBD1 as a possible D gene (5 bases). Germline V gives CDR1 MDHEN, CDR2 SYDVKM. With 2 bases removed from V and 11 bases from J, the gap between germline ends came to 10 bases. CDR3 length: 12 amino acids. CDR3 DNA: TGTGCCAGCAGTTTACAAGGGGTAAAGCAGTTCTTC. Its translation: CASSLQGVKQFF. Drawing the rest from reference TRBV28 and TRBJ2-1, the complete variable domain is DVKVTQSSRYLVKRTGEKVFLECVQDMDHENMFWYRQDPGLGLRLIYFSYDVKMKEKGDIPEGYSVSREKKERFSLILESASTNQTSMYLCASSLQGVKQFFGPGTRLTVL.

This chain uses TRBV5-1 with TRBJ1-1; D possibly corresponds to TRBD1 (6 bases). Per germline, CDR1 SGHRS and CDR2 YFSETQ. V dropped 1 base and J dropped 5 bases, with 9 bases sitting between them. This CDR3 has 13 amino acids. The CDR3 reads CASSLFTGTEAFF. The DNA for the CDR3 is TGCGCCAGCAGCTTGTTTACAGGGACTGAAGCTTTCTTT.

The chain combines TRBV28 with TRBJ1-2, with D hard to call. From germline, CDR1 is MDHEN and CDR2 SYDVKM. The CDR3 is made up of 11 amino acids. V was clipped by 9 bases and J by 7 bases, with 12 bases between them. CDR3 in amino acids: CASAESCGYTF. The CDR3 DNA reads as TGTGCCAGTGCCGAGTCTTGTGGCTACACCTTC.

V usage is TRBV10-1 and J usage is TRBJ1-1; D uncertain. V was pared by 4 bases and J by 9 bases, with 12 bases between. Germline CDR1 WNHNN, CDR2 SYGVQD (reference sequence). This CDR3 contains 12 residues. CDR3 sequence (DNA): TGCGCCAGCAGTGGGGTGGGAGCTCAAGCTTTCTTT. Translation gives CASSGVGAQAFF.

J is TRBJ1-3 and V is TRBV9; 8 bases line up with TRBD1. This CDR3 contains 16 residues. The V and J ends lost 4 bases and 8 bases, in that order; junction bases with no gene match: 14. The germline CDR1 and CDR2 sequences are SGDLS and YYNGEE. CDR3 protein: CASSLSSGTGGHTIYF. The CDR3 DNA reads as TGTGCCAGCAGCTTATCATCCGGGACAGGTGGGCACACCATATATTTT.

This rearrangement joins TRBV7-2 to TRBJ1-1, with TRBD1 matching over 8 bases. Per the germline V gene, CDR1 is SGHTA and CDR2 is FQGNSA. The CDR3 runs to 14 residues. V lost 4 bases and J lost 1; bases outside the gene matches: 2. DNA of the CDR3: TGTGCCAGCAGCTCGGACAGGGCGAACACTGAAGCTTTCTTT. It translates to CASSSDRANTEAFF.

The chain links TRBV11-1 to TRBJ1-1, with 8 bases that match TRBD1. The CDR3 contains 16 residues. After removal of 5 bases from V and 8 bases from J, the junction contained 16 bases not matched to a gene. Per germline, CDR1 SGHAT and CDR2 FQDESV (reference sequence). The DNA of the CDR3 is TGTGCCAGCAGCAGAGACCCCGGACAGGGAAAATGCGAAGCTTTCTTT. It is translated as CASSRDPGQGKCEAFF.

With respect to this clone: Germline and junction disagree at one end, which may indicate a read error. This rearrangement joins TRBV27 to TRBJ2-2, with 7 bases aligning to TRBD1. CDR1 and CDR2 from the germline V gene are MNHEY and SMNVEV (reference sequence). The CDR3 spans 13 residues. CDR3 sequence reads: CARRGGNTGELFF. The CDR3 DNA reads TGTGCCCGCAGAGGGGGCAACACCGGGGAGCTGTTTTTT.

V gene TRBV6-5 combines with J gene TRBJ2-2, with TRBD1 matching 7 bases. The trim removed 10 bases at V and 0 bases at J, leaving 5 bases unmatched. The CDR3 contains 14 residues. Germline V CDR1 and CDR2: MNHEY, SVGAGI. This CDR3 is CATNRGANTGELFF. The CDR3 nucleotides are TGTGCCACCAACAGGGGAGCGAACACCGGGGAGCTGTTTTTT.

The chain carries TRBV18 and TRBJ2-3; 7 nucleotides align to TRBD2. Trimming took 5 bases from V and 0 from J; bases not matched to a gene: 5. The CDR3 is 15 amino acids. Germline loops: CDR1 KGHSH, CDR2 LQKENI. For the CDR3, the DNA is TGTGCCAGCTCAATGGGGACTATTAGCACAGATACGCAGTATTTT. This sequence encodes CASSMGTISTDTQYF.